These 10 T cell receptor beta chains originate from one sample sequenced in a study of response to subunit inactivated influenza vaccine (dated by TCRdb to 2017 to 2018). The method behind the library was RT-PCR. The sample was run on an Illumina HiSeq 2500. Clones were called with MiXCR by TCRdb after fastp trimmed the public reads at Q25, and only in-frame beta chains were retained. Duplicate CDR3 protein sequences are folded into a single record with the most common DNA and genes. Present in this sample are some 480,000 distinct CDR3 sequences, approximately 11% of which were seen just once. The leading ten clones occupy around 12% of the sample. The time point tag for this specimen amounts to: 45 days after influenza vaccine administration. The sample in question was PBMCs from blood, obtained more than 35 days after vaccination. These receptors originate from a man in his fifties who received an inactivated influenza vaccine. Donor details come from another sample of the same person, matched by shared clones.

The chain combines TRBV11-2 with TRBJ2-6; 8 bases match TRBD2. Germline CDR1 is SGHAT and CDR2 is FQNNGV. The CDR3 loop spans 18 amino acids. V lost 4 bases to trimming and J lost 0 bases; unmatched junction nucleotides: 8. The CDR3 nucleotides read TGTGCCAGCAGCTGGCGGGGGGCAGCCTTCTCTGGGGCCAACGTCCTGACTTTC. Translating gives CASSWRGAAFSGANVLTF. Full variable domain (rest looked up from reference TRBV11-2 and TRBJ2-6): EAGVAQSPRYKIIEKRQSVAFWCNPISGHATLYWYQQILGQGPKLLIQFQNNGVVDDSQLPKDRFSAERLKGVDSTLKIQPAKLEDSAVYLCASSWRGAAFSGANVLTFGAGSRLTVL.

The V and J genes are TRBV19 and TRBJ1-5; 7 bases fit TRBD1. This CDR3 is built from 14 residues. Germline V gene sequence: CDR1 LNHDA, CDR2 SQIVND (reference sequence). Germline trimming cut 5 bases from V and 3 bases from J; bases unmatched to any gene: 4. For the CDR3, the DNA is TGTGCCAGTAGTGCGACAGGGTACAATCAGCCCCAGCATTTT. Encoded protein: CASSATGYNQPQHF.

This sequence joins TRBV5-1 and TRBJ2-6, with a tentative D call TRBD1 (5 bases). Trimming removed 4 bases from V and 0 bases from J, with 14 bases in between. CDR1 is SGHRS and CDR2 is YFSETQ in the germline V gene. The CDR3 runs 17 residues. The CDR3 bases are TGCGCCAGCAGCGAACAGGTTCAGAGCTCTGGGGCCAACGTCCTGACTTTC. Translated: CASSEQVQSSGANVLTF.

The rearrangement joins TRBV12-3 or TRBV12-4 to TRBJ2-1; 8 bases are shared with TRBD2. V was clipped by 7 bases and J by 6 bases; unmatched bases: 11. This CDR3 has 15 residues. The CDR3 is CASTPFSGMSNEQFF. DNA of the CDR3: TGTGCCAGCACTCCCTTTAGCGGGATGTCCAATGAGCAGTTCTTC.

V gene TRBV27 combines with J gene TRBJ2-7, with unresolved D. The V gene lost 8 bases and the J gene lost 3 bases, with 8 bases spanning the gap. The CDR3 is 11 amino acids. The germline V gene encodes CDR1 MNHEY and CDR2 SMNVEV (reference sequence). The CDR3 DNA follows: TGTGCCAGCGGATGGGGCTACGAGCAGTACTTC. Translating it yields CASGWGYEQYF.

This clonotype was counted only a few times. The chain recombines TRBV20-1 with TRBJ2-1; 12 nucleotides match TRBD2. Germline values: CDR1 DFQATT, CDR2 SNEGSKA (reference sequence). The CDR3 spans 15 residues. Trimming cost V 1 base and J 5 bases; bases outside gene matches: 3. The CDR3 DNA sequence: TGCAGTGCTAGAGTCCCTAGCGGGAGGGACAATGAGCAGTTCTTC. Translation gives CSARVPSGRDNEQFF.

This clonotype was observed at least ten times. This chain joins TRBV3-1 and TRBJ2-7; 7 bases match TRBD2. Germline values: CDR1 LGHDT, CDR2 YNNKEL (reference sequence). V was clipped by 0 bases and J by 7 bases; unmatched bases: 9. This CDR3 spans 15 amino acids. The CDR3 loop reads CASSQDGTMSFEQYF. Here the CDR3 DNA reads TGTGCCAGCAGCCAAGATGGGACTATGAGTTTTGAGCAGTACTTC.

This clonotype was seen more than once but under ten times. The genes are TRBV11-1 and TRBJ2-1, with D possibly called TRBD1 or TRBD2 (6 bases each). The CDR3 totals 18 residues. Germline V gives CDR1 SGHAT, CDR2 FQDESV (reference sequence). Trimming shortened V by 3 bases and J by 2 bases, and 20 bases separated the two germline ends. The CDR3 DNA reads TGTGCCAGCAGCTTCTTTGTCGGGGGCCCCGGTACCTACAATGAGCAGTTCTTC. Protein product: CASSFFVGGPGTYNEQFF.

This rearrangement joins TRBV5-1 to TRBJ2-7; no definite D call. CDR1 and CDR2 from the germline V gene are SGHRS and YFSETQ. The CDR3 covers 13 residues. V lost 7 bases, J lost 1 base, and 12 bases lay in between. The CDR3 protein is CASGQAASYEQYF. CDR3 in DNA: TGCGCCAGCGGCCAGGCAGCATCCTACGAGCAGTACTTC.

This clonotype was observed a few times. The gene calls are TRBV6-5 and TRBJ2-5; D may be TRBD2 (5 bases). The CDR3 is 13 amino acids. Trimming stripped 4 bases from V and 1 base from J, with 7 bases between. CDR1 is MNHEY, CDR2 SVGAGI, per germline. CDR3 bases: TGTGCCAGCAGTTTTCTAGCCCAAGAGACCCAGTACTTC. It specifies CASSFLAQETQYF.